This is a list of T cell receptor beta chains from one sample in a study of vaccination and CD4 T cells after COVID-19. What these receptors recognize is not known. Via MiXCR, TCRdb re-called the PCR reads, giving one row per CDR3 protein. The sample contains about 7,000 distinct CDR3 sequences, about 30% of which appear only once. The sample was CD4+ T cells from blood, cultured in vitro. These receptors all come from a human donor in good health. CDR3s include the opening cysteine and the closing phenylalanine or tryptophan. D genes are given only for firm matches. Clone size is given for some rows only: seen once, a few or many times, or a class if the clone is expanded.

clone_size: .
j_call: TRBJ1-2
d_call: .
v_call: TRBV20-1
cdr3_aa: CSATSSYGYTF
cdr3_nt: TGCAGTGCTACCTCCTCCTATGGCTACACCTTC

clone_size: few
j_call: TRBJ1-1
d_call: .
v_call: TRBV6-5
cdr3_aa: CASSYWGSSTEAFF
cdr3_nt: TGTGCCAGCAGTTACTGGGGAAGCAGCACTGAAGCTTTCTTT

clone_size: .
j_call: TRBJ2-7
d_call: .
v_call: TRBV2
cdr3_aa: CASSPGPGDEEQYF
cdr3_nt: TGTGCCAGCAGCCCGGGACCGGGCGATGAAGAGCAGTACTTC

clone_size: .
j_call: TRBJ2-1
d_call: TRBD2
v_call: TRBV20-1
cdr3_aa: CSARPPSGSYNEQFF
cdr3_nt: TGCAGTGCTAGACCACCTAGCGGATCCTACAATGAGCAGTTCTTC

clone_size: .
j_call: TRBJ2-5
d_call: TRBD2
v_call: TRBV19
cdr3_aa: CASSAGLARGTQYF
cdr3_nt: TGTGCCAGTAGTGCAGGACTAGCGAGGGGGACCCAGTACTTC

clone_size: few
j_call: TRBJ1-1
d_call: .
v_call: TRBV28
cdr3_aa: CASSLQGTEAFF
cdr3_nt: TGTGCCAGCAGTTTACAGGGCACTGAAGCTTTCTTT

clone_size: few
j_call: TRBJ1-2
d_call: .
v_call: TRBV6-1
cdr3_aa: CASRLNYGYTF
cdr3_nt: TGTGCCAGCCGACTCAACTATGGCTACACCTTC

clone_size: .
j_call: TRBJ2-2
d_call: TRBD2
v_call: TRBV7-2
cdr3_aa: CASSLRTSGGVRELFF
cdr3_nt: TGTGCCAGCAGCCTAAGGACTAGCGGGGGGGTCCGGGAGCTGTTTTTT

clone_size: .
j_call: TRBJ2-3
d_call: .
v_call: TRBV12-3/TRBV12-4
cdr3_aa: CASSLRLDRTDTQYF
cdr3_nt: TGTGCCAGCAGTTTAAGGCTCGACAGGACGGATACGCAGTATTTT

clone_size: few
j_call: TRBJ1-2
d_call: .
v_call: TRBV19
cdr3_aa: CASTPRTVVGYGYTF
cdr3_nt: TGTGCCAGTACCCCGCGGACGGTGGTCGGGTATGGCTACACCTTC

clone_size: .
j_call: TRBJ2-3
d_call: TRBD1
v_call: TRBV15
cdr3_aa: CATGTASTDTQYF
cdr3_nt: TGTGCCACCGGGACAGCTAGCACAGATACGCAGTATTTT

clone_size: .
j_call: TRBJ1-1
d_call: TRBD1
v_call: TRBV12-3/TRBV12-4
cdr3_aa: CASSSRTGVNTEAFF
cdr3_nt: TGTGCCAGCAGCAGTCGGACAGGGGTGAACACTGAAGCTTTCTTT

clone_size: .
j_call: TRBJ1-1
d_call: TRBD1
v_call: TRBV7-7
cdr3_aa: CASSPGGVTEAFF
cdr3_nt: TGTGCCAGCAGCCCAGGGGGTGTCACTGAAGCTTTCTTT

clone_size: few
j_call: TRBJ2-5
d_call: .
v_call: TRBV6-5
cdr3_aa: CASSFTGQETQYF
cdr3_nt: TGTGCCAGCAGTTTTACAGGGCAAGAGACCCAGTACTTC

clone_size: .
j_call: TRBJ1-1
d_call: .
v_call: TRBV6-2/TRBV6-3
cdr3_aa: CASSYRDNTEAFF
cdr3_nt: TGTGCCAGCAGTTACCGGGACAACACTGAAGCTTTCTTT

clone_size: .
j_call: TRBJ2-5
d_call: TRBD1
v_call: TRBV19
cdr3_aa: CASSLGTGRETQYF
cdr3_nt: TGTGCCAGTAGTCTCGGGACAGGACGAGAGACCCAGTACTTC

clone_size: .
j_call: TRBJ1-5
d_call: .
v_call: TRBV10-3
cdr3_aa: CAISREQGGKPQHF
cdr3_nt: TGTGCCATCAGCCGGGAACAGGGCGGCAAGCCCCAGCATTTT

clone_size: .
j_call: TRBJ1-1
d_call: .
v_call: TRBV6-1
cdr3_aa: CGSSLTGRLEAFF
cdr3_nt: TGTGGCAGCAGCCTAACAGGGCGCCTTGAAGCTTTCTTT

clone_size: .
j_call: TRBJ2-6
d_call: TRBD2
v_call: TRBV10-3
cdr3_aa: CAISSWFAGGPGANVLTF
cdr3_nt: TGTGCCATCAGCAGTTGGTTTGCGGGGGGACCTGGGGCCAACGTCCTGACTTTC

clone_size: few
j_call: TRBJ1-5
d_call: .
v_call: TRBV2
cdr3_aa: CASSEGRGNQPQHF
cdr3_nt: TGTGCCAGCAGTGAGGGACGGGGCAATCAGCCCCAGCATTTT

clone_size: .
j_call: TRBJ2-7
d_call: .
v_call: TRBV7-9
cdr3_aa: CASSLIGQGSGAYYEQYF
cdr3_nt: TGTGCCAGCAGCTTAATAGGCCAGGGGTCTGGGGCATACTACGAGCAGTACTTC

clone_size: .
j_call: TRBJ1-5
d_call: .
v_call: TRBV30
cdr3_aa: CAWSTEGNQPQHF
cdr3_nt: TGTGCCTGGAGTACCGAGGGGAATCAGCCCCAGCATTTT

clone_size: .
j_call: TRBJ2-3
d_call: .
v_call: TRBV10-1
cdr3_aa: CASSMAASTDTQYF
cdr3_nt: TGCGCCAGCAGCATGGCAGCTAGCACAGATACGCAGTATTTT

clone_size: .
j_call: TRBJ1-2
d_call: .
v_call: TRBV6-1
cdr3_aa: CASSEFQGQIYGYTF
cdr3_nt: TGTGCCAGCAGTGAATTTCAGGGACAAATATATGGCTACACCTTC

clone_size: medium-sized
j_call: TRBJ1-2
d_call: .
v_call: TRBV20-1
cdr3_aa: CSAILTQGNYGYTF
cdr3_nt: TGCAGTGCTATATTAACACAGGGAAACTATGGCTACACCTTC

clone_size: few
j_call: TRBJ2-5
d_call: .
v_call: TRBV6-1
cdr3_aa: CASSNEGTQYF
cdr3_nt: TGTGCCAGCAGTAACGAGGGGACCCAGTACTTC

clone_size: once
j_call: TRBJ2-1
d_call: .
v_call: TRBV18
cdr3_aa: CASSRDRVEQFF
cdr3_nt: TGTGCCAGCTCACGGGATAGGGTTGAGCAGTTCTTC

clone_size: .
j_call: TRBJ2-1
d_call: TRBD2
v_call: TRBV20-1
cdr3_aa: CSAWTSGGGMREQFF
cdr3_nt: TGCAGTGCTTGGACTAGCGGGGGGGGAATGCGTGAGCAGTTCTTC

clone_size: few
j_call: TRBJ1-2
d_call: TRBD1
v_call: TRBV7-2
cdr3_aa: CASSPTGGRLSGIGYTF
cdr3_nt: TGTGCCAGCAGCCCGACAGGGGGGCGCTTGAGTGGAATTGGCTACACCTTC

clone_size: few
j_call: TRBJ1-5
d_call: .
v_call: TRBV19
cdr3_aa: CASSPRDSNQPQHF
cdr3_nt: TGTGCCAGTAGTCCGAGAGATAGCAATCAGCCCCAGCATTTT

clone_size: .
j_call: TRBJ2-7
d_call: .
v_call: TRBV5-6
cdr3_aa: CASSLKVPGRVGYEQYF
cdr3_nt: TGTGCCAGCAGCTTGAAGGTCCCGGGCAGAGTGGGGTACGAGCAGTACTTC

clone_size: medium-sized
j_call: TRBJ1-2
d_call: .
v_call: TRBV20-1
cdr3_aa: CSARAQRDHYGYTF
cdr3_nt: TGCAGTGCTAGGGCGCAGCGGGACCACTATGGCTACACCTTC

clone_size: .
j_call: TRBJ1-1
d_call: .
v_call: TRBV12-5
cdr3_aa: CASGGLETGTEAFF
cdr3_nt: TGTGCTAGTGGTGGTCTGGAGACTGGCACTGAAGCTTTCTTT

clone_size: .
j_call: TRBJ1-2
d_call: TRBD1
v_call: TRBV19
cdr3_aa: CASKASGTGSNGYTF
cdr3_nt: TGTGCCAGTAAAGCATCCGGGACAGGGTCGAATGGCTACACCTTC

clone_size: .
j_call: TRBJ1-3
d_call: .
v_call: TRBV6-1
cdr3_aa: CASSPGRKNTIYF
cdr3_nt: TGTGCCAGCAGTCCGGGACGGAAGAACACCATATATTTT

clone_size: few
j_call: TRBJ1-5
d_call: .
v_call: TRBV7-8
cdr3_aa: CASSLSGTSNQPQHF
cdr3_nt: TGTGCCAGCAGCTTATCTGGGACAAGCAATCAGCCCCAGCATTTT

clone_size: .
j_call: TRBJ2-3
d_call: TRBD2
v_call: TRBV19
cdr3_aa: CASSILAGGQDTQYF
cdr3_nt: TGTGCCAGTAGTATACTAGCGGGGGGCCAAGATACGCAGTATTTT

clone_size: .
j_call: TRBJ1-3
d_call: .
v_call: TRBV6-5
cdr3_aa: CASSYPFPSGNTIYF
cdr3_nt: TGTGCCAGCAGTTACCCGTTCCCCTCTGGAAACACCATATATTTT

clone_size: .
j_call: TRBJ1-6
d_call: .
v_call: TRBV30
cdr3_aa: CAWKGGTLNSPLHF
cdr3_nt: TGTGCCTGGAAAGGGGGGACACTTAATTCACCCCTCCACTTT

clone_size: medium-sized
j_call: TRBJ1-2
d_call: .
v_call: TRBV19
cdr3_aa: CASRFGRTLYGYTF
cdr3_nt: TGTGCCAGTAGATTCGGCAGGACCCTCTATGGCTACACCTTC

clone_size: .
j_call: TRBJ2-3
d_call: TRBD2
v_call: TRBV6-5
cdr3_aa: CASSYGAGGTDTQYF
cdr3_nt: TGTGCCAGCAGTTACGGGGCGGGGGGCACAGATACGCAGTATTTT

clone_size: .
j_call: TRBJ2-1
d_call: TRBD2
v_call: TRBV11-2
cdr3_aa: CASSFSLAGEQFF
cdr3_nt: TGTGCCAGCAGCTTTAGTCTAGCGGGTGAGCAGTTCTTC

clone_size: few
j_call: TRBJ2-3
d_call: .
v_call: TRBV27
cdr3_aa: CASSFVIGGTQYF
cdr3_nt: TGTGCCAGCAGTTTTGTTATCGGGGGTACGCAGTATTTT

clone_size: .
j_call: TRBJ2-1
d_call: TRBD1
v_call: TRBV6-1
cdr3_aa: CARGDRANEQFF
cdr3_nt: TGTGCCAGGGGAGACAGGGCCAATGAGCAGTTCTTC

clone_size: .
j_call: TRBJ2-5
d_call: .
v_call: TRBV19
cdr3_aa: CASRAGETQYF
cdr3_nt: TGTGCCAGTAGGGCGGGAGAGACCCAGTACTTC

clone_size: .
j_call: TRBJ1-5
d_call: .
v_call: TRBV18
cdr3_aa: CASSLRQVSNQPQHF
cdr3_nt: TGTGCCAGCTCACTCCGACAGGTTAGCAATCAGCCCCAGCATTTT

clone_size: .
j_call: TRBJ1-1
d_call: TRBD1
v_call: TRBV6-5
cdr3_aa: CASSLTGLNTEAFF
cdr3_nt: TGTGCCAGCAGTTTGACAGGGCTGAACACTGAAGCTTTCTTT

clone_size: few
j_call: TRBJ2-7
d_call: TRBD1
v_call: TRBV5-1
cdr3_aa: CASSSLQGDTYEQYF
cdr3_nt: TGCGCCAGCAGCAGCCTACAGGGGGACACCTACGAGCAGTACTTC

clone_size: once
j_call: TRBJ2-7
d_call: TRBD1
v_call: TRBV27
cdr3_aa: CASAEPGTGSYEQYF
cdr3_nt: TGTGCCAGCGCCGAGCCCGGGACAGGGAGCTACGAGCAGTACTTC

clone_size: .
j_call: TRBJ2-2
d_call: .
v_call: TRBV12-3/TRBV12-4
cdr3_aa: CASSLTGPGELFF
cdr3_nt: TGTGCCAGCAGTTTGACTGGGCCCGGGGAGCTGTTTTTT

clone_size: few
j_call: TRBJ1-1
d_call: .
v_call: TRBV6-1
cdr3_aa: CASSHGQEAFF
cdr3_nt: TGTGCCAGCAGTCACGGACAGGAAGCTTTCTTT

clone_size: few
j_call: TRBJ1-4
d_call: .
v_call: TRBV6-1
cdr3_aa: CASSDGQMEKLFF
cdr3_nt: TGTGCCAGCAGTGATGGACAGATGGAAAAACTGTTTTTT

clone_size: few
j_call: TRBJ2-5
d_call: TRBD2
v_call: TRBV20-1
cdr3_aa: CSARDALAGQETQYF
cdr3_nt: TGCAGTGCTAGAGATGCGCTAGCGGGACAGGAGACCCAGTACTTC

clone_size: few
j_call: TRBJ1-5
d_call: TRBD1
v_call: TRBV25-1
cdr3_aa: CASSGTGNQPQHF
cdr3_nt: TGTGCCAGCAGTGGGACAGGTAATCAGCCCCAGCATTTT

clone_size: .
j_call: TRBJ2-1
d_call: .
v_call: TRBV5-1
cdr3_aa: CASSSLNEQFF
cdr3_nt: TGCGCCAGCAGCTCCCTCAATGAGCAGTTCTTC

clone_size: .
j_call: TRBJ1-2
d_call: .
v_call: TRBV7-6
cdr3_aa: CASSLGGLHRDYGYTF
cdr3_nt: TGTGCCAGCAGCTTAGGGGGCCTACATCGGGACTATGGCTACACCTTC

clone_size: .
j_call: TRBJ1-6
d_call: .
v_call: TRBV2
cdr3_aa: CASSLGGNNSPLHF
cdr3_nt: TGTGCCAGCAGTTTAGGGGGAAATAACTCACCCCTCCACTTT

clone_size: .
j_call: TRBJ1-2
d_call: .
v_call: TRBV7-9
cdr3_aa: CASSIQGPGGYTF
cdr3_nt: TGTGCCAGCAGCATACAGGGACCCGGCGGCTACACCTTC

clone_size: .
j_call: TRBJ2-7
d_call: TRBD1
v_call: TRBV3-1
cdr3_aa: CASSQASRTGGYEQYF
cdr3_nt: TGTGCCAGCAGCCAAGCTTCAAGGACAGGGGGCTACGAGCAGTACTTC